Listed below are T cell receptor beta chains from one sample, sequenced in a study of blood T cell repertoires in COVID-19. The table came from immunoSEQ multiplex PCR; TCRdb's copy has only in-frame clones and leaves some out. The sample lists 200,000 to 300,000 clones, 86% seen once, with 3% in the top ten. The sample was peripheral blood. These receptor sequences come from a woman between 25 and 40 years old who had recovered from COVID-19. Both conserved end residues are part of each CDR3. D genes are given only for firm matches. A clone size is listed for some rows: how often the clone was seen (once, few, many), or a class if it is expanded.

D gene	J gene	V gene	clone size	CDR3 protein	CDR3 DNA
TRBD1	TRBJ2-1	TRBV5-6	-	CASSSTDRNEQFF	TGTGCCAGCAGCTCGACGGACAGGAATGAGCAGTTCTTC
-	TRBJ2-3	TRBV7-2	-	CASSPPDGGPTDTQYF	TGTGCCAGCAGTCCGCCGGACGGAGGACCCACAGATACGCAGTATTTT
TRBD1	TRBJ1-1	TRBV6-5	-	CASSYDRGNTEAFF	TGTGCCAGCAGTTACGACAGGGGGAACACTGAAGCTTTCTTT
-	TRBJ2-1	TRBV14	-	CASSQVRVAEQFF	TGTGCCAGCAGCCAAGTCCGGGTTGCTGAGCAGTTCTTC
-	TRBJ1-1	TRBV19	-	CASSMGIRRTWAQEDTEAFF	TGTGCCAGTAGTATGGGAATCAGGCGTACCTGGGCCCAGGAGGACACTGAAGCTTTCTTT
-	TRBJ2-3	TRBV2	-	CATGTDTQYF	TGTGCCACCGGGACAGATACGCAGTATTTT
TRBD1	TRBJ1-2	TRBV5-6	few	CASSSDRGHYGYTF	TGTGCCAGCAGCTCGGACAGGGGCCACTATGGCTACACCTTC
TRBD2	TRBJ2-5	TRBV6-2/TRBV6-3	-	CASSYLAGVQETQYF	TGTGCCAGCAGTTACCTAGCGGGTGTACAAGAGACCCAGTACTTC
-	TRBJ1-5	TRBV10-2	-	CASSDFGGSSNQPQHF	TGCGCCAGCAGTGACTTTGGAGGAAGTAGCAATCAGCCCCAGCATTTT
-	TRBJ1-2	TRBV3-1/TRBV3-2	-	CASSQDLVYGYTF	TGTGCCAGCAGCCAAGATCTTGTCTATGGCTACACCTTC
-	TRBJ1-6	TRBV7-2	-	CASSLERVGSPLHF	TGTGCCAGCAGCTTAGAGAGGGTAGGCTCACCCCTCCACTTT
TRBD1	TRBJ2-7	TRBV5-1	once	CASSPGQGASYEQYF	TGCGCCAGCAGCCCCGGACAGGGGGCTTCCTACGAGCAGTACTTC
TRBD2	TRBJ2-1	TRBV7-9	-	CASSPSASGGAVGEQFF	TGTGCCAGCAGCCCCTCGGCTAGCGGGGGGGCAGTAGGTGAGCAGTTCTTC
-	TRBJ2-3	TRBV5-5	-	CASSSGGATVTSTDTQYF	TGTGCCAGCAGCTCCGGAGGGGCGACAGTGACTAGCACAGATACGCAGTATTTT
TRBD1	TRBJ1-3	TRBV3-1/TRBV3-2	-	CASTRQGGNTIYF	TGTGCCAGCACTAGACAGGGAGGAAACACCATATATTTT
-	TRBJ2-5	TRBV6-6	-	CASGTPGETQYF	TGTGCCAGTGGGACACCCGGAGAGACCCAGTACTTC
TRBD1	TRBJ1-2	TRBV18	-	CASSPPIGQGFEYGYTF	TGTGCCAGCTCACCACCGATAGGACAGGGGTTCGAGTATGGCTACACCTTC
-	TRBJ2-3	TRBV7-2	once	CASSPQGMDTDTQYF	TGTGCCAGCAGCCCTCAGGGGATGGACACAGATACGCAGTATTTT
TRBD2	TRBJ2-7	TRBV7-9	-	CASSFTSGGMLLQYF	TGTGCCAGCAGCTTCACTAGCGGGGGGATGTTATTGCAGTACTTC
TRBD2	TRBJ2-3	TRBV3-1/TRBV3-2	-	CASSQGPSGGTDTQYF	TGTGCCAGCAGCCAAGGCCCCAGCGGGGGGACAGATACGCAGTATTTT
TRBD1	TRBJ1-1	TRBV4-1	-	CASSLGGRTEAFF	TGCGCCAGCAGCTTAGGGGGCCGGACTGAAGCTTTCTTT
-	TRBJ1-4	TRBV19	-	CASSIGYRKSRRNEKLFF	TGTGCCAGTAGTATAGGATACAGGAAATCGCGGCGTAATGAAAAACTGTTTTTT
TRBD1	TRBJ2-2	TRBV7-9	-	CASVGPSQGANTGELFF	TGTGCCAGCGTTGGTCCGAGTCAGGGGGCTAACACCGGGGAGCTGTTTTTT
TRBD2	TRBJ2-1	TRBV6-1	-	CASSDQSGGANEQFF	TGTGCCAGCAGTGATCAGAGCGGGGGGGCCAATGAGCAGTTCTTC
-	TRBJ1-1	TRBV6-5	-	CASSYLGTQEAFF	TGTGCCAGCAGTTACCTCGGGACTCAGGAAGCTTTCTTT
TRBD1	TRBJ1-5	TRBV6-6	-	CASRNRGIINQPQHF	TGTGCCAGCAGAAACAGGGGGATAATCAATCAGCCCCAGCATTTT
TRBD1	TRBJ1-1	TRBV5-6	few	CASSPTGVNTEAFF	TGTGCCAGCAGCCCGACAGGGGTGAACACTGAAGCTTTCTTT
-	TRBJ1-2	TRBV12-5	-	CASGLRLQGTNYGYTF	TGTGCTAGTGGTTTGCGCCTACAGGGAACTAACTATGGCTACACCTTC
TRBD2	TRBJ2-7	TRBV5-1	-	CASSSGLAGSYEQYF	TGCGCCAGCAGCTCGGGACTAGCGGGGAGTTACGAGCAGTACTTC
-	TRBJ1-1	TRBV27	-	CASSSTKFTEAFF	TGTGCCAGCAGTTCAACTAAATTCACTGAAGCTTTCTTT
-	TRBJ2-2	TRBV2	few	CASSERGTGELFF	TGTGCCAGCAGTGAAAGGGGAACCGGGGAGCTGTTTTTT
TRBD1	TRBJ2-3	TRBV13	-	CASSPIGQGPPDTQYF	TGTGCCAGCAGCCCAATTGGACAGGGCCCCCCAGATACGCAGTATTTT
TRBD2	TRBJ2-1	TRBV6-2/TRBV6-3	-	CASSYSAGSGGAYNEQFF	TGTGCCAGCAGTTACTCTGCCGGGAGCGGGGGGGCCTACAATGAGCAGTTCTTC
TRBD1	TRBJ1-6	TRBV15	few	CATSTQGGRGGNSPLHF	TGTGCCACCAGTACCCAGGGGGGCAGGGGTGGGAATTCACCCCTCCACTTT
TRBD1	TRBJ2-7	TRBV10-2	-	CASIADRGRYEQYF	TGCGCCAGCATCGCGGACAGGGGGCGTTACGAGCAGTACTTC
TRBD2	TRBJ2-1	TRBV6-5	-	CASNRLAGGYNEQFF	TGTGCCAGCAATCGACTAGCGGGGGGGTACAATGAGCAGTTCTTC
-	TRBJ2-5	TRBV6-1	-	CASSEWSPQYF	TGTGCCAGCAGTGAATGGAGTCCCCAGTACTTC